This passage covers 28 T cell receptor beta chains from one sample sequenced in a study of shared clonotypes between healthy human individuals. Assay used: immunoSEQ multiplex PCR; TCRdb lists only in-frame clones, some missing. The table includes about 2.1 million clones, 90% to 95% detected once. Naive CD8 isolation took CD45RO-negative cells positively selected for CCR7 and excluded terminally differentiated effector memory CD45RA+ cells. The specimen was naive CD8+ T cells from PBMCs. The receptors were gathered from a man aged 18 to 29 in good health. Some clones in this sample may be carry-over from other donors' samples.

Regarding this clone: The sample holds other DNA sequences that translate to the same CDR3. V and J are TRBV27 and TRBJ1-3; 7 positions match TRBD1. Germline CDR1 is MNHEY and CDR2 is SMNVEV (reference sequence). The J segment lost 0 bases and the V segment lost 2 bases, leaving 1 base of the junction unmatched. This CDR3 is 15 amino acids long. The CDR3, as DNA: TGTGCCAGCAGTTTAAACAGGGGCTCTGGAAACACCATATATTTT. As protein: CASSLNRGSGNTIYF.

The V gene is TRBV4-1, the J gene TRBJ2-1; 9 nucleotides line up with TRBD2. The CDR3 is 16 amino acids. The trim removed 4 bases at V and 4 bases at J, leaving 8 bases unmatched. Germline assignment: CDR1 MGHRA and CDR2 YSYEKL. The DNA for the CDR3 is TGCGCCAGCAGCCGAGAGCCGGGACTAGCTTACAATGAGCAGTTCTTC. Protein sequence: CASSREPGLAYNEQFF.

V gene TRBV5-6 combines with J gene TRBJ1-5; 9 nucleotides line up with TRBD1. Germline lookup yields CDR1 SGHDT and CDR2 YYEEEE. J was trimmed by 3 bases and V by 4 bases; bases with no gene match: 5. CDR3 length: 15 amino acids. The CDR3 DNA reads as TGTGCCAGCAGCAGCGGGACAGGGATCAATCAGCCCCAGCATTTT. Protein: CASSSGTGINQPQHF.

This chain connects TRBV6-6 to TRBJ2-4; D might be TRBD2 (5 bases). V lost 6 bases and J 4 bases, leaving 10 bases between the germline ends. The germline gives CDR1 MNHNY, CDR2 SVGAGI (reference sequence). The CDR3 spans 13 residues. As DNA, the CDR3 is TGTGCCAGCAGCTCCGGGAAAAAAAACATTCAGTACTTC. This translates into CASSSGKKNIQYF.

The rearrangement links TRBV7-9 to TRBJ2-7, with a weak D call TRBD2 (6 bases). Germline V gives CDR1 SEHNR, CDR2 FQNEAQ (reference sequence). The CDR3 extends over 14 amino acids. V was trimmed by 4 bases and J by 2 bases, leaving 12 bases between them. CDR3 nucleotides: TGTGCCAGCAGCTCCCGGGACTTGGCCTACGAGCAGTACTTC. This encodes CASSSRDLAYEQYF.

The rearrangement joins TRBV7-9 to TRBJ2-5; TRBD2 is a possible D gene (5 bases). CDR3 length: 12 residues. The ends were cut back, 5 bases at V and 5 bases at J, with 9 bases in the middle. Looked up from germline, CDR1 is SEHNR and CDR2 is FQNEAQ (reference sequence). The CDR3 here is CASSGSHETQYF. The CDR3 DNA sequence: TGTGCCAGCAGCGGGAGCCACGAGACCCAGTACTTC.

This clone showed up just once. V usage is TRBV11-2 and J usage is TRBJ2-7; the D is unclear. The CDR3 is made up of 12 amino acids. CDR1 and CDR2 from the germline V gene are SGHAT and FQNNGV. V was clipped by 3 bases and J by 5 bases, with 8 bases between them. The CDR3 DNA reads TGTGCCAGCAGCTTGGCCGTCCACGAGCAGTACTTC. The encoded protein is CASSLAVHEQYF.

The rearrangement links TRBV7-9 to TRBJ1-2; tentative D call: TRBD1 (5 bases). This CDR3 contains 15 residues. Germline CDR1 is SEHNR and CDR2 is FQNEAQ (reference sequence). Between the trimmed V and J ends, which lost 4 bases and 6 bases, there was a span of 18 bases. CDR3 sequence: CASSSGLADKNGYTF. The CDR3 DNA sequence: TGTGCCAGCAGCTCGGGGCTGGCGGACAAGAATGGCTACACCTTC.

The rearrangement joins TRBV7-8 to TRBJ2-6; 8 bases fit TRBD1. Germline V gene sequence: CDR1 SGHVS, CDR2 FQNEAQ. This CDR3 comprises 16 residues. Trimming cost V 5 bases and J 2 bases; bases outside gene matches: 5. The CDR3 nucleotides are TGTGCCAGCAGCGTCCGACAGGGGCCTGGGGCCAACGTCCTGACTTTC. Its protein product is CASSVRQGPGANVLTF.

On this clone itself: Other DNA sequences within the sample encode an identical CDR3. Here the CDR3 reads CASTRLAGGETQYF. In nucleotides, the CDR3 is TGTGCCAGCACCCGACTAGCGGGAGGGGAGACCCAGTACTTC. The rearrangement joins TRBV27 to TRBJ2-5, with TRBD2 matching over 14 bases. This CDR3 spans 14 amino acids. The J segment lost 5 bases and the V segment lost 7 bases, leaving 3 bases of the junction unmatched. CDR1 is MNHEY and CDR2 is SMNVEV in the germline V gene (reference sequence).

The rearrangement joins TRBV10-3 to TRBJ2-2; 13 nucleotides match TRBD2. The CDR3 is 15 amino acids. The J segment lost 5 bases and the V segment lost 6 bases, leaving 3 bases of the junction unmatched. Germline CDR1 and CDR2: ENHRY and SYGVKD. CDR3 sequence: CAISAGLAGTGELFF. As DNA, the CDR3 is TGTGCCATCAGCGCGGGACTAGCGGGAACCGGGGAGCTGTTTTTT.

The rearrangement links TRBV4-3 to TRBJ2-7; 9 positions agree with TRBD2. In germline, CDR1 is LGHNA, CDR2 YSLEER. The CDR3 consists of 14 residues. J lost 3 bases, V lost 4 bases, and 4 bases had no gene match. Here the CDR3 reads CASSPGTSLYEQYF. For the CDR3, the DNA is TGCGCCAGCAGCCCCGGGACTAGCCTCTACGAGCAGTACTTC.

The chain's CDR3 is CASGGPGDTEAFF. The CDR3, as DNA: TGTGCCAGCGGGGGACCCGGGGACACTGAAGCTTTCTTT. The rearrangement links TRBV7-2 to TRBJ1-1; D perhaps matches TRBD1 (5 bases). V was shortened by 8 bases and J by 3 bases, with 13 bases between the two germline ends. The CDR3 has 13 amino acids. Germline V CDR1 and CDR2: SGHTA, FQGNSA.

This sequence joins TRBV2 and TRBJ1-1; 7 bases are shared with TRBD1. The V and J ends lost 2 bases and 4 bases, in that order; junction bases with no gene match: 16. Germline assignment: CDR1 SNHLY and CDR2 FYNNEI. The CDR3 spans 18 residues. The CDR3 spells CASSESMGQPLRGTEAFF. The CDR3 coding sequence is TGTGCCAGCAGTGAATCGATGGGACAGCCTTTACGGGGCACTGAAGCTTTCTTT. Combining the CDR3 with reference TRBV2 and TRBJ1-1 gives the whole variable domain EPEVTQTPSHQVTQMGQEVILRCVPISNHLYFYWYRQILGQKVEFLVSFYNNEISEKSEIFDDQFSVERPDGSNFTLKIRSTKLEDSAMYFCASSESMGQPLRGTEAFFGQGTRLTVV.

The gene calls are TRBV4-1 and TRBJ2-3, with D maybe TRBD2 (6 bases). Deletions cut 0 bases from V and 4 bases from J, with 11 bases between. Germline loops: CDR1 MGHRA, CDR2 YSYEKL. The CDR3 runs to 15 residues. CDR3 in DNA: TGCGCCAGCAGCCAAGATTCAGGAGGGTCAGATACGCAGTATTTT. Its protein is CASSQDSGGSDTQYF.

V usage is TRBV6-5 and J usage is TRBJ2-5; D perhaps matches TRBD1 (6 bases). Germline V gene data show CDR1 as MNHEY and CDR2 as SVGAGI. The length of the CDR3 is 14 residues. V shed 7 bases and J shed 5 bases, with 17 bases lying between them. The DNA of the CDR3 is TGTGCCAGCACTTCAACCGGGACAATGGAGACCCAGTACTTC. The encoded protein is CASTSTGTMETQYF.

As concerns this clone: This specimen includes other DNA sequences encoding the same CDR3. The chain recombines TRBV27 with TRBJ2-2, with D tentatively TRBD1 (5 bases). The germline CDR1 and CDR2 sequences are MNHEY and SMNVEV (reference sequence). The CDR3 is made up of 13 amino acids. Between the trimmed V and J ends, which lost 1 base and 6 bases, there was a span of 6 bases. Here the CDR3 reads CASSLLGAGELFF. Here the CDR3 DNA reads TGTGCCAGCAGTTTATTAGGGGCCGGGGAGCTGTTTTTT.

The CDR3 DNA sequence: TGTGCCAGCAGTTTTGGGGGGGCTCTGGGAACTGAAGCTTTCTTT. Protein product: CASSFGGALGTEAFF. This chain connects TRBV28 to TRBJ1-1, with D possibly TRBD1 on 6 matching bases. Trimming shortened V by 3 bases and J by 5 bases, and 16 bases separated the two germline ends. Per germline, CDR1 MDHEN and CDR2 SYDVKM. CDR3 size: 15 residues.

The rearrangement links TRBV7-6 to TRBJ2-2; TRBD2 is a possible D gene (6 bases). This CDR3 is 15 amino acids long. Trimming took 1 base from V and 4 from J, leaving 10 bases between them. Germline lookup yields CDR1 SGHVS and CDR2 FNYEAQ. CDR3 DNA: TGTGCCAGCAGCTTAGAGTGGAGGGCCACCGGGGAGCTGTTTTTT. Its translation: CASSLEWRATGELFF.

The chain has TRBV7-9 and TRBJ2-7, with 7 bases fitting TRBD2. Trimming cost V 0 bases and J 5 bases; bases outside gene matches: 19. CDR1 SEHNR and CDR2 FQNEAQ come from the germline V gene (reference sequence). This CDR3 comprises 19 residues. CDR3 coding DNA: TGTGCCAGCAGCTTAGCTGGGAAAGCAGACGAGGGACTAAGCGACGAGCAGTACTTC. This translates into CASSLAGKADEGLSDEQYF.

V and J are TRBV2 and TRBJ1-1; D is uncertain. Germline V gives CDR1 SNHLY, CDR2 FYNNEI. This CDR3 spans 14 amino acids. V was shortened by 11 bases and J by 1 base, with 17 bases between the two germline ends. CDR3: CAASNTVTNTEAFF. For the CDR3, the DNA is TGTGCCGCAAGCAATACGGTTACGAACACTGAAGCTTTCTTT.

This chain uses TRBV21-1 with TRBJ1-3; the table's D call of TRBD1 was not tested on the DNA. TRBV21-1 is listed as a pseudogene. The CDR3 loop spans 16 amino acids. The CDR3: CASSKVMFRDVNTIYF. In DNA, the CDR3 is TGTGCCAGCAGCAAAGTCATGTTCAGGGATGTAAACACCATATATTTT.

CDR3 in DNA: TGTGCCAGCAGCTTCGGCGCGGGAGAGGGAGATGAGCAGTTCTTC. This gives the protein CASSFGAGEGDEQFF. This chain uses TRBV11-1 with TRBJ2-1; TRBD2 matches 7 bases. Looked up from germline, CDR1 is SGHAT and CDR2 is FQDESV (reference sequence). This CDR3 has 15 amino acids. V was pared by 3 bases and J by 8 bases, with 10 bases of the junction left unmatched.

The V and J genes are TRBV4-1 and TRBJ1-6, with unresolved D. Trimming took 4 bases from V and 4 from J, leaving 14 bases between them. The V gene's germline CDR1 is MGHRA and CDR2 YSYEKL. CDR3 length: 16 residues. CDR3 bases: TGCGCCAGCAGCCTAATAGAGGTGGCTTATAATTCACCCCTCCACTTT. This translates into CASSLIEVAYNSPLHF.

On this clone itself: Different DNA sequences within this sample yield the same CDR3. The rearrangement links TRBV9 to TRBJ2-7; 7 bases map to TRBD1. The CDR3 extends over 15 amino acids. Germline-derived CDR1 and CDR2 are SGDLS and YYNGEE. Unmatched junction bases numbered 4, after V lost 0 bases and J lost 1 base. DNA for the CDR3: TGTGCCAGCAGCGTAGCCGGGACAGTTTCCTACGAGCAGTACTTC. Protein product: CASSVAGTVSYEQYF.

This sequence joins TRBV27 and TRBJ2-5; perhaps D is TRBD1 or TRBD2 (5 bases each). The CDR3 has 11 residues. V was shortened by 4 bases and J by 11 bases, with 11 bases between the two germline ends. Germline V gene lookup returns CDR1 MNHEY and CDR2 SMNVEV (reference sequence). The CDR3 protein is CASSSRGEQYF. The CDR3 bases are TGTGCCAGCAGTTCTAGGGGAGAGCAGTACTTC.

The chain recombines TRBV13 with TRBJ1-1; D is undetermined. The germline V gene encodes CDR1 PRHDT and CDR2 FYEKMQ (reference sequence). The CDR3 consists of 12 residues. Trimming removed 2 bases at V and 10 bases at J, with 11 bases between. CDR3 nucleotide sequence: TGTGCCAGCAGCTTACGACCAGTGGGAGCTTTCTTT. Residues: CASSLRPVGAFF.

The gene calls are TRBV7-6 and TRBJ2-7; D is tentatively TRBD1 or TRBD2 (5 bases each). V gave up 4 bases and J gave up 7 bases, with 17 bases separating them. The CDR3 spans 14 residues. The germline V gene has CDR1 SGHVS and CDR2 FNYEAQ. CDR3 coding DNA: TGTGCCAGCAGCTCGCCGGCGGGCTCAGGGGAGCAGTACTTC. Amino acid sequence: CASSSPAGSGEQYF. Drawing the rest from reference TRBV7-6 and TRBJ2-7, the complete variable domain is GAGVSQSPRYKVTKRGQDVALRCDPISGHVSLYWYRQALGQGPEFLTYFNYEAQQDKSGLPNDRFSAERPEGSISTLTIQRTEQRDSAMYRCASSSPAGSGEQYFGPGTRLTVT.